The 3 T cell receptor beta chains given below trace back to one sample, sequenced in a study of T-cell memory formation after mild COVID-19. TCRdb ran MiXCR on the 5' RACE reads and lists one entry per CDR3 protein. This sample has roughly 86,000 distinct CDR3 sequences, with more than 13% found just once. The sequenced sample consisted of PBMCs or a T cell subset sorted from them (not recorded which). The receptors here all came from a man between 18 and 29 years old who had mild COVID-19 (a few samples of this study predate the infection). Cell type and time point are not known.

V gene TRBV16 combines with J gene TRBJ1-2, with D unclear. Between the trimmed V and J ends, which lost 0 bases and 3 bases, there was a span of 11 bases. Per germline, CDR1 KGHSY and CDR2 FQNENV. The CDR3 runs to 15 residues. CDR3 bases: TGTGCCAGCAGCCAATCAGCAGGTTCATACTATGGCTACACCTTC. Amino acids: CASSQSAGSYYGYTF.

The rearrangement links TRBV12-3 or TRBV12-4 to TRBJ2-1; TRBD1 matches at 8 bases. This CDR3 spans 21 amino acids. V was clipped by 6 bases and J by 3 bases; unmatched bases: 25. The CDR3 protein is CASSPRVAGGDYRPFYNEQFF. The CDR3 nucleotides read TGTGCCAGCAGCCCACGGGTGGCAGGGGGCGATTATCGGCCGTTCTACAATGAGCAGTTCTTC.

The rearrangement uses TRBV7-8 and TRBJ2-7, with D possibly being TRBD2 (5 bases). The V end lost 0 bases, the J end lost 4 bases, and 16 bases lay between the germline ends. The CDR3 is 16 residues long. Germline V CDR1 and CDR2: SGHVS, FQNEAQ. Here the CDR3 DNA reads TGTGCCAGCAGCTTAGCCGGGCCGGGAAGTCTATACGAGCAGTACTTC. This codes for CASSLAGPGSLYEQYF.